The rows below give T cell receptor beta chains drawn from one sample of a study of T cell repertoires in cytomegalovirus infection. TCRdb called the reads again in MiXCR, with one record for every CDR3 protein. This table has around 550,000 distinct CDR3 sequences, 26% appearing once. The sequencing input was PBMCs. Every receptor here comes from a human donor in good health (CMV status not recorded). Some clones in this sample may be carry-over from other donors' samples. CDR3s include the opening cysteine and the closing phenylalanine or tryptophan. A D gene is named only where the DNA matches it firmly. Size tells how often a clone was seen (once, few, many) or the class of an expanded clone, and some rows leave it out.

CDR3aa: CASSSLTSGRKETQYF
CDR3nt: TGTGCCAGCAGCTCCTTGACTAGCGGGAGGAAGGAGACCCAGTACTTC
d_gene: TRBD2
abundance: many
v_gene: TRBV7-2
j_gene: TRBJ2-5

CDR3aa: CAISDARYQETQYF
CDR3nt: TGTGCCATCAGTGACGCCCGCTACCAAGAGACCCAGTACTTC
d_gene: NA
abundance: NA
v_gene: TRBV10-3
j_gene: TRBJ2-5

CDR3aa: CAIRGQIRTEAFF
CDR3nt: TGTGCCATTAGGGGACAGATACGGACTGAAGCTTTCTTT
d_gene: TRBD1
abundance: NA
v_gene: TRBV10-3
j_gene: TRBJ1-1

CDR3aa: CASSLDATGTAQETQYF
CDR3nt: TGCGCCAGCAGCTTGGACGCTACCGGGACAGCACAAGAGACCCAGTACTTC
d_gene: TRBD1
abundance: NA
v_gene: TRBV5-1
j_gene: TRBJ2-5

CDR3aa: CASSRQFSGANVLTF
CDR3nt: TGTGCCAGCAGCCGACAATTCTCTGGGGCCAACGTCCTGACTTTC
d_gene: NA
abundance: few
v_gene: TRBV14
j_gene: TRBJ2-6

CDR3aa: CASIHPGQNYGYTF
CDR3nt: TGTGCCAGCATCCACCCGGGACAAAACTATGGCTACACCTTC
d_gene: NA
abundance: few
v_gene: TRBV6-2/TRBV6-3
j_gene: TRBJ1-2

CDR3aa: CASRLGRDPTGELFF
CDR3nt: TGTGCCAGCAGGCTGGGACGGGACCCGACCGGGGAGCTGTTTTTT
d_gene: NA
abundance: many
v_gene: TRBV7-8
j_gene: TRBJ2-2

CDR3aa: CASSAGFDNYGYTF
CDR3nt: TGTGCCAGCAGCGCAGGGTTTGATAACTATGGCTACACCTTC
d_gene: NA
abundance: NA
v_gene: TRBV28
j_gene: TRBJ1-2

CDR3aa: CASSPPALAGPVQETQYF
CDR3nt: TGTGCCAGCAGCCCTCCTGCGCTAGCGGGACCAGTACAAGAGACCCAGTACTTC
d_gene: TRBD2
abundance: NA
v_gene: TRBV3-1
j_gene: TRBJ2-5

CDR3aa: CASSIPGPEAGNTIYF
CDR3nt: TGTGCCAGTAGTATACCGGGACCGGAGGCAGGAAACACCATATATTTT
d_gene: NA
abundance: NA
v_gene: TRBV19
j_gene: TRBJ1-3

CDR3aa: CASSQRAWGVSDVDYEQYF
CDR3nt: TGCGCCAGCAGCCAACGGGCCTGGGGCGTGAGCGACGTAGACTACGAGCAGTACTTC
d_gene: NA
abundance: few
v_gene: TRBV4-3
j_gene: TRBJ2-7

CDR3aa: CATSDLRAGGKNTGELFF
CDR3nt: TGTGCCACCAGTGATTTGCGAGCGGGAGGGAAAAACACCGGGGAGCTGTTTTTT
d_gene: TRBD2
abundance: few
v_gene: TRBV24-1
j_gene: TRBJ2-2

CDR3aa: CASSFQGANEKLFF
CDR3nt: TGCGCCAGCAGCTTCCAGGGGGCTAATGAAAAACTGTTTTTT
d_gene: TRBD1
abundance: NA
v_gene: TRBV5-1
j_gene: TRBJ1-4

CDR3aa: CAIRINREGSEAFF
CDR3nt: TGTGCCATCAGAATAAACAGGGAGGGCTCTGAAGCTTTCTTT
d_gene: NA
abundance: few
v_gene: TRBV10-3
j_gene: TRBJ1-1

CDR3aa: CASSMDRIQPQHF
CDR3nt: TGTGCCAGCAGCATGGACAGGATTCAGCCCCAGCATTTT
d_gene: TRBD1
abundance: few
v_gene: TRBV7-9
j_gene: TRBJ1-5